This record looks at one T cell receptor (beta chain) sequence and its context. The sample originates from a study of blood T cells in healthy people across ages. Sample-barcoded 5' priming and a J-beta primer mix drove a second PCR of 7 to 11 cycles. The template-switch adaptor was a 5' adaptor with 12 random nucleotides. It tagged each cDNA molecule. TCRdb recomputed calls from the 5' RACE reads with MiXCR, one row per CDR3 protein. This sample has fewer than 2,000,000 distinct CDR3 sequences; about two fifths occur once, and the top ten carry under 30%. This CDR3 contains 14 residues. Germline V gives CDR1 DFQATT, CDR2 SNEGSKA (reference sequence). V lost 6 bases to trimming and J lost 0 bases, with 15 bases between them.

The chain has TRBV20-1 and TRBJ2-7; possible D gene TRBD2, 6 bases. Source material: blood. This receptor was identified in a human donor in good health. CDR3 DNA sequence: TGCAGTGCCCGGATGGGGGGTGGCTCCTACGAGCAGTACTTC. It encodes CSARMGGGSYEQYF.